A selection of T cell receptor beta chains follows, all from one sample in a study of shared clonotypes between healthy human individuals. Repertoires were generated with immunoSEQ multiplex PCR, while TCRdb's copy carries only in-frame clones and drops some. The sample lists 980,000 or so clones; more than 75% were seen once. The specimen was memory CD4+ T cells sorted from blood. These receptors were taken from a young man in good health. The CDR3 runs from the conserved cysteine through the conserved F or W. Each record gives: J gene, clone size, D gene, V gene, CDR3 protein, CDR3 DNA. The D gene is left open where the match is weak. The listing skips clone size in some rows; elsewhere it reads once, few, many or a size class.

j_call: TRBJ1-6
clone_size: few
d_call: .
v_call: TRBV6-1
cdr3_aa: CASTPRGNNSPLHF
cdr3_nt: TGTGCCAGCACCCCCAGGGGTAATAATTCACCCCTCCACTTT

j_call: TRBJ1-1
clone_size: .
d_call: .
v_call: TRBV6-6
cdr3_aa: CASSHAGVNTEAFF
cdr3_nt: TGTGCCAGCAGTCACGCAGGAGTGAACACTGAAGCTTTCTTT

j_call: TRBJ1-1
clone_size: .
d_call: .
v_call: TRBV6-4
cdr3_aa: CASRDGTRSMNTEAFF
cdr3_nt: TGTGCCAGCAGGGACGGGACCCGGTCTATGAACACTGAAGCTTTCTTT

j_call: TRBJ2-5
clone_size: once
d_call: TRBD2
v_call: TRBV5-5
cdr3_aa: CASSPIGLAGGQTQYF
cdr3_nt: TGTGCCAGCAGCCCTATAGGACTAGCGGGGGGACAGACCCAGTACTTC

j_call: TRBJ1-2
clone_size: .
d_call: TRBD1
v_call: TRBV6-1
cdr3_aa: CASSGTGGAAYGYTF
cdr3_nt: TGTGCCAGCAGTGGCACAGGGGGCGCCGCGTATGGCTACACCTTC

j_call: TRBJ2-7
clone_size: .
d_call: .
v_call: TRBV11-2
cdr3_aa: CASSLDPQRGEQYF
cdr3_nt: TGTGCCAGCAGCTTAGATCCACAAAGGGGCGAGCAGTACTTC

j_call: TRBJ1-3
clone_size: few
d_call: TRBD1
v_call: TRBV28
cdr3_aa: CASSDRGNTIYF
cdr3_nt: TGTGCCAGCAGCGACAGGGGGAACACCATATATTTT

j_call: TRBJ2-7
clone_size: few
d_call: .
v_call: TRBV4-3
cdr3_aa: CASSQDRASLYEQYF
cdr3_nt: TGCGCCAGCAGCCAAGATCGAGCCAGCCTCTACGAGCAGTACTTC

j_call: TRBJ2-5
clone_size: .
d_call: .
v_call: TRBV7-2
cdr3_aa: CASSLANGAGETQYF
cdr3_nt: TGTGCCAGCAGCTTAGCGAACGGGGCCGGAGAGACCCAGTACTTC

j_call: TRBJ2-2
clone_size: .
d_call: .
v_call: TRBV5-6
cdr3_aa: CASSLSTRTGELFF
cdr3_nt: TGTGCCAGCAGCTTGAGCACCCGTACCGGGGAGCTGTTTTTT

j_call: TRBJ2-5
clone_size: few
d_call: TRBD1
v_call: TRBV7-7
cdr3_aa: CASSFDRGETQYF
cdr3_nt: TGTGCTAGCAGCTTCGACAGGGGTGAGACCCAGTACTTC

j_call: TRBJ2-3
clone_size: .
d_call: .
v_call: TRBV7-6
cdr3_aa: CASSRYSSDWGTDTQYF
cdr3_nt: TGTGCCAGCAGCCGATACTCTAGCGATTGGGGCACAGATACGCAGTATTTT

j_call: TRBJ1-2
clone_size: .
d_call: .
v_call: TRBV6-6
cdr3_aa: CASSWRGSYGYTF
cdr3_nt: TGTGCCAGCAGTTGGAGGGGCTCCTATGGCTACACCTTC

j_call: TRBJ2-7
clone_size: .
d_call: .
v_call: TRBV11-2
cdr3_aa: CASSSSPYEQYF
cdr3_nt: TGTGCCAGCAGCTCAAGCCCTTACGAGCAGTACTTC

j_call: TRBJ2-1
clone_size: .
d_call: .
v_call: TRBV18
cdr3_aa: CASSPLGRADNEQFF
cdr3_nt: TGTGCCAGCTCACCGCTAGGGCGGGCCGACAATGAGCAGTTCTTC

j_call: TRBJ1-1
clone_size: many
d_call: .
v_call: TRBV5-1
cdr3_aa: CASSFGAGTLNTEAFF
cdr3_nt: TGCGCCAGCAGCTTTGGTGCGGGGACATTGAACACTGAAGCTTTCTTT

j_call: TRBJ2-2
clone_size: once
d_call: .
v_call: TRBV5-1
cdr3_aa: CASSFRGSGELFF
cdr3_nt: TGCGCCAGCAGCTTTCGAGGTTCCGGGGAGCTGTTTTTT

j_call: TRBJ1-2
clone_size: few
d_call: .
v_call: TRBV30
cdr3_aa: CAWSQDYGYTF
cdr3_nt: TGTGCCTGGAGTCAAGATTATGGCTACACCTTC

j_call: TRBJ2-3
clone_size: .
d_call: .
v_call: TRBV4-3
cdr3_aa: CASSQDPHSADTQYF
cdr3_nt: TGCGCCAGCAGCCAAGATCCTCATTCCGCAGATACGCAGTATTTT

j_call: TRBJ2-3
clone_size: .
d_call: .
v_call: TRBV7-2
cdr3_aa: CASSLTSLDTQYF
cdr3_nt: TGTGCCAGCAGCTTGACTAGTCTAGATACGCAGTATTTT

j_call: TRBJ2-2
clone_size: .
d_call: TRBD1
v_call: TRBV25-1
cdr3_aa: CASWTGGITGELFF
cdr3_nt: TGTGCCAGCTGGACAGGGGGCATCACCGGGGAGCTGTTTTTT

j_call: TRBJ2-3
clone_size: .
d_call: .
v_call: TRBV2
cdr3_aa: CASRKSGTSTDTQYF
cdr3_nt: TGTGCCAGCAGAAAATCCGGGACTAGCACAGATACGCAGTATTTT

j_call: TRBJ2-2
clone_size: once
d_call: .
v_call: TRBV7-2
cdr3_aa: CASSPRTPTRGTGELFF
cdr3_nt: TGTGCCAGCAGCCCACGAACCCCCACCAGGGGCACCGGGGAGCTGTTTTTT

j_call: TRBJ2-7
clone_size: .
d_call: .
v_call: TRBV5-4
cdr3_aa: CASSSDPALGYEQYF
cdr3_nt: TGTGCCAGCAGCTCCGATCCAGCCCTGGGGTACGAGCAGTACTTC

j_call: TRBJ2-3
clone_size: .
d_call: TRBD2
v_call: TRBV4-1
cdr3_aa: CASSQVASGGFTDTQYF
cdr3_nt: TGCGCCAGCAGCCAAGTGGCTAGCGGGGGGTTCACAGATACGCAGTATTTT

j_call: TRBJ1-6
clone_size: .
d_call: .
v_call: TRBV7-9
cdr3_aa: CASSLSESPLHF
cdr3_nt: TGTGCCAGCAGCTTATCAGAGTCACCCCTCCACTTT

j_call: TRBJ1-1
clone_size: once
d_call: .
v_call: TRBV5-4
cdr3_aa: CASSMGTRPEAFF
cdr3_nt: TGTGCCAGCAGCATGGGGACCCGTCCTGAAGCTTTCTTT

j_call: TRBJ1-6
clone_size: .
d_call: .
v_call: TRBV18
cdr3_aa: CASSPGQLRENSPLHF
cdr3_nt: TGTGCCAGCTCACCAGGGCAGTTAAGGGAAAATTCACCCCTCCACTTT

j_call: TRBJ2-3
clone_size: .
d_call: .
v_call: TRBV28
cdr3_aa: CASSSGVDTQYF
cdr3_nt: TGTGCCAGCAGTTCAGGGGTAGATACGCAGTATTTT

j_call: TRBJ1-4
clone_size: .
d_call: .
v_call: TRBV5-8
cdr3_aa: CASSLELKGDVEKLFF
cdr3_nt: TGTGCCAGCAGCTTGGAGTTAAAGGGGGATGTTGAAAAACTGTTTTTT

j_call: TRBJ2-1
clone_size: once
d_call: .
v_call: TRBV6-5
cdr3_aa: CASPGTRDEQFF
cdr3_nt: TGTGCCAGCCCCGGGACAAGGGATGAGCAGTTCTTC

j_call: TRBJ1-2
clone_size: .
d_call: TRBD1
v_call: TRBV7-3
cdr3_aa: CASSREGQGYGYTF
cdr3_nt: TGTGCCAGCAGCCGCGAGGGACAGGGGTATGGCTACACCTTC

j_call: TRBJ2-1
clone_size: few
d_call: .
v_call: TRBV6-6
cdr3_aa: CASSSFNPSSYNEQFF
cdr3_nt: TGTGCCAGCAGTTCCTTCAACCCGAGCTCCTACAATGAGCAGTTCTTC

j_call: TRBJ1-2
clone_size: many
d_call: .
v_call: TRBV6-1
cdr3_aa: CASSEKGLFDYGYTF
cdr3_nt: TGTGCCAGCAGTGAAAAGGGGTTATTCGACTATGGCTACACCTTC

j_call: TRBJ1-4
clone_size: .
d_call: .
v_call: TRBV2
cdr3_aa: CASSGLPDTTNEKLFF
cdr3_nt: TGTGCCAGCAGTGGTCTTCCGGATACAACTAATGAAAAACTGTTTTTT

j_call: TRBJ1-1
clone_size: once
d_call: .
v_call: TRBV2
cdr3_aa: CASSESPSFNTEAFF
cdr3_nt: TGTGCCAGCAGTGAAAGTCCCTCCTTTAACACTGAAGCTTTCTTT

j_call: TRBJ2-5
clone_size: .
d_call: .
v_call: TRBV6-1
cdr3_aa: CASRQVLETQYF
cdr3_nt: TGTGCCAGCAGGCAGGTGTTGGAGACCCAGTACTTC

j_call: TRBJ2-7
clone_size: .
d_call: .
v_call: TRBV5-4
cdr3_aa: CASSLVSGPKNF
cdr3_nt: TGTGCCAGCAGCTTGGTATCGGGACCGAAGAACTTC

j_call: TRBJ1-5
clone_size: .
d_call: .
v_call: TRBV18
cdr3_aa: CASSPLSSDQPQHF
cdr3_nt: TGTGCCAGCTCACCTTTAAGTTCGGATCAGCCCCAGCATTTT